This TCR beta chain was sequenced for a study of shared clonotypes between healthy human individuals. Points from the study as a whole: Larger richness was generally estimated for naive than memory subsets. Investigators expected sequencing depth to affect clonotype sharing among donors.

Naive CD8 cells lacked CD45RO and underwent positive selection for CCR7, leaving out terminally differentiated effector memory CD45RA+ cells. Points on this clone: Its target is not known.

Profiling relied on immunoSEQ multiplex PCR, and the TCRdb table lists in-frame clones only, not all of them. Among millions of clones listed, roughly 91% were seen once. This sequence originates from a man aged 18 to 29 in good health. Some clones in this sample may be carry-over from other donors' samples. Sequenced sample: naive CD8+ T cells from PBMCs.

The CDR3 DNA is TGTGCCAGCAGGTTCTTTGGGTACACCGGGGAGCTGTTTTTT. This translates into CASRFFGYTGELFF. The J gene is TRBJ2-2, the V gene TRBV27; no firm D call. Trimming stripped 6 bases from V and 3 bases from J, with 11 bases between. Looked up from germline, CDR1 is MNHEY and CDR2 is SMNVEV (reference sequence). The CDR3 spans 14 residues.